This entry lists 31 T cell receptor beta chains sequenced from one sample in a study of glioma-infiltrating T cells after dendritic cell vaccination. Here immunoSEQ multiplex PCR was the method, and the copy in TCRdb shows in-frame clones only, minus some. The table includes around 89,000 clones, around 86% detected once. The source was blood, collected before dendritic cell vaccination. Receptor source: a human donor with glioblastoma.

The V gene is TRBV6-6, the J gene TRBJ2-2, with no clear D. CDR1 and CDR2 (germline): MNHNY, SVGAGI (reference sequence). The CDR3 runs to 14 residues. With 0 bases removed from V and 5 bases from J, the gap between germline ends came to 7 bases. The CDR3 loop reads CASSYSRLTGELFF. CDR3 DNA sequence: TGTGCCAGCAGTTACTCCCGGTTAACCGGGGAGCTGTTTTTT.

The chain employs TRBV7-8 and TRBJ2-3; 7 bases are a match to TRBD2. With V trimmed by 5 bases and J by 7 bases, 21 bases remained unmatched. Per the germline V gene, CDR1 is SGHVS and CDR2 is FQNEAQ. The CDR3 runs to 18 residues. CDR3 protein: CASSTAPTSTGGTNTQYF. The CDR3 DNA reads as TGTGCCAGCAGCACCGCCCCCACTAGTACGGGAGGAACGAATACGCAGTATTTT.

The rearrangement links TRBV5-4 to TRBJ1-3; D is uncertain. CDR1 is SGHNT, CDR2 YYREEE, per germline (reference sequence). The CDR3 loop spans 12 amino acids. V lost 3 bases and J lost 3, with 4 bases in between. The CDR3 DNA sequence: TGTGCCAGCAGCTCCAATGGAAACACCATATATTTT. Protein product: CASSSNGNTIYF.

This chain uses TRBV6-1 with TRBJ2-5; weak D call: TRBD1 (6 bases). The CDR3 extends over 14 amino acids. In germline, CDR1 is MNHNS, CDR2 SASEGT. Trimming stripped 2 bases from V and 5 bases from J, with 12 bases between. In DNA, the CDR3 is TGTGCCAGCAGTGAACAGGGGAGTGGTGAGACCCAGTACTTC. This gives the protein CASSEQGSGETQYF.

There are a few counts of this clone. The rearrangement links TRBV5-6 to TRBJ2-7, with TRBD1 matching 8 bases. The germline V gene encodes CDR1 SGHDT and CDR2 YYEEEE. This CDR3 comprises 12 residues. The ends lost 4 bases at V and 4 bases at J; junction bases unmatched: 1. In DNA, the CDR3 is TGTGCCAGCAGCGGACAGGGTTACGAGCAGTACTTC. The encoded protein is CASSGQGYEQYF.

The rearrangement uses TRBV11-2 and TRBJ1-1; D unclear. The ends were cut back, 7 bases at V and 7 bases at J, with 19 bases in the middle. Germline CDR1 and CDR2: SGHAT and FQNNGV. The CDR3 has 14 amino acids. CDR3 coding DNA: TGTGCCAGCAACCTCCCAGCCAGCCGGGATGAAGCTTTCTTT. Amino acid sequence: CASNLPASRDEAFF.

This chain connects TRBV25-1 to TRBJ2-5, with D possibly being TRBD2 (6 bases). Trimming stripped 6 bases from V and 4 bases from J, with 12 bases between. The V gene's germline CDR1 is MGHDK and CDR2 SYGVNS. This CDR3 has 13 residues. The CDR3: CASRKAGLETQYF. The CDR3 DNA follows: TGTGCCAGCAGGAAGGCGGGGCTAGAGACCCAGTACTTC.

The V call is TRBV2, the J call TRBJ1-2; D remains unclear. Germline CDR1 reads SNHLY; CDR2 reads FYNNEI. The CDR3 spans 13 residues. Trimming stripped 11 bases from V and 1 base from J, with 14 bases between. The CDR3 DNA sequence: TGTGCCGAAATGACACTGCTTAACTATGGCTACACCTTC. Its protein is CAEMTLLNYGYTF. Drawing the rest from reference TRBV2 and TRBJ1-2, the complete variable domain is EPEVTQTPSHQVTQMGQEVILRCVPISNHLYFYWYRQILGQKVEFLVSFYNNEISEKSEIFDDQFSVERPDGSNFTLKIRSTKLEDSAMYFCAEMTLLNYGYTFGSGTRLTVV.

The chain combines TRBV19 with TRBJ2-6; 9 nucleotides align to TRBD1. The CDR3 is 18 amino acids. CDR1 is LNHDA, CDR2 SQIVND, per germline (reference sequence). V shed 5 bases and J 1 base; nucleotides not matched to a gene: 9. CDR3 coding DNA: TGTGCCAGTAGTCTCCGTCCCGGGACAGGGTCTGGGGCCAACGTCCTGACTTTC. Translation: CASSLRPGTGSGANVLTF.

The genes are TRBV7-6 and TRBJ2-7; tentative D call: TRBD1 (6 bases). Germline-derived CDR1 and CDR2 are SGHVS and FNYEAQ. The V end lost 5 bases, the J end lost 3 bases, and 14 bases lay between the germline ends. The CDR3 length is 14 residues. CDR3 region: CASSLYRDHYEQYF. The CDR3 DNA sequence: TGTGCCAGCAGCCTCTACAGGGATCACTACGAGCAGTACTTC. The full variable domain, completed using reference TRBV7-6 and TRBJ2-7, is GAGVSQSPRYKVTKRGQDVALRCDPISGHVSLYWYRQALGQGPEFLTYFNYEAQQDKSGLPNDRFSAERPEGSISTLTIQRTEQRDSAMYRCASSLYRDHYEQYFGPGTRLTVT.

In nucleotides, the CDR3 is TGTGCCAGCAGCCCAGAGGACAGGGGGCTTGGTCAGCCCCAGCATTTT. The encoded protein is CASSPEDRGLGQPQHF. The gene calls are TRBV7-2 and TRBJ1-5; 11 positions match TRBD1. Germline V lookup: CDR1 SGHTA, CDR2 FQGNSA. The CDR3 length is 16 residues. V trimming: 5 bases; J trimming: 6 bases; junction bases outside the gene matches: 9.

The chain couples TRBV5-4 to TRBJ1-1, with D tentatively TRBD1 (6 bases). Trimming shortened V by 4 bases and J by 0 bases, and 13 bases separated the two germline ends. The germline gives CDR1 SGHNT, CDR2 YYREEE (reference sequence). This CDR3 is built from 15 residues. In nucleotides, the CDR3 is TGTGCCAGCAGCCCGGGGGGGGCCCTGAACACTGAAGCTTTCTTT. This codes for CASSPGGALNTEAFF.

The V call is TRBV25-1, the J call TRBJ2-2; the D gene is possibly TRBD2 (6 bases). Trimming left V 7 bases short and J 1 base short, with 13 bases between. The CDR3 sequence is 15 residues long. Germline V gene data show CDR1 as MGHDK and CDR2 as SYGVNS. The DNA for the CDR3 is TGTGCCAGCAAACGGGAGACGGTGAACACCGGGGAGCTGTTTTTT. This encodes CASKRETVNTGELFF.

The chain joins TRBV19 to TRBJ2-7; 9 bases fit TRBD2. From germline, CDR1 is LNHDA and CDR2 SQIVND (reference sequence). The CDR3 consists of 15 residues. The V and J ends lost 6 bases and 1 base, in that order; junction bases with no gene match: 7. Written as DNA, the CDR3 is TGTGCCAGTAGGAAGATGACTAGCGGATCCTACGAGCAGTACTTC. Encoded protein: CASRKMTSGSYEQYF.

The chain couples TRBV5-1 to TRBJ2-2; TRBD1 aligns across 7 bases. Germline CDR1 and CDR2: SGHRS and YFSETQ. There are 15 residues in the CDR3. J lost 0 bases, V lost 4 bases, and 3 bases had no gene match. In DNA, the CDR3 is TGCGCCAGCAGCCCGGGACAGTCGAACACCGGGGAGCTGTTTTTT. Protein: CASSPGQSNTGELFF.

CDR3 nucleotide sequence: TGTGCCAGCAGTTTATCGCTGGGGCTAAGCAATCAGCCCCAGCATTTT. Encoded protein: CASSLSLGLSNQPQHF. The V and J genes are TRBV28 and TRBJ1-5; a possible D gene is TRBD1 (5 bases). From germline, CDR1 is MDHEN and CDR2 SYDVKM. The CDR3 is 16 amino acids. The germline V and J ends were trimmed by 1 base and 1 base, with 11 bases remaining between them.

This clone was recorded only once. Written as DNA, the CDR3 is TGTGCCAGCAGCTCGGGGATCAACAATGAGCAGTTCTTC. This gives the protein CASSSGINNEQFF. The gene calls are TRBV7-2 and TRBJ2-1; the D gene is possibly TRBD2 (5 bases). This CDR3 has 13 residues. Germline V CDR1 and CDR2: SGHTA, FQGNSA. Trimming stripped 4 bases from V and 5 bases from J, with 9 bases between.

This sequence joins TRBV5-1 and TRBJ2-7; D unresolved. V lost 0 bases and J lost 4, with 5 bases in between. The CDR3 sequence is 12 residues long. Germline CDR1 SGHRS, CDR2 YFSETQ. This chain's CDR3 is CASSLGEYEQYF. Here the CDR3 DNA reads TGCGCCAGCAGCTTGGGAGAGTACGAGCAGTACTTC.

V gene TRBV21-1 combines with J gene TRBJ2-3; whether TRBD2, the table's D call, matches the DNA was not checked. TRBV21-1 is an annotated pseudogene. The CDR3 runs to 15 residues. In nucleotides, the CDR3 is TGTGCCAGCAGCAATTTCCTAGCCATCACAGATACGCAGTATTTT. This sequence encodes CASSNFLAITDTQYF.

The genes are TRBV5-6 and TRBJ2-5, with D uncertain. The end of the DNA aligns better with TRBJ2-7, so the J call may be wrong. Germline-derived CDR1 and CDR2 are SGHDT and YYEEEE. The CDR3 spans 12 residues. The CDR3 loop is CASSLTSYEQYF. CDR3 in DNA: TGTGCCAGCAGCTTGACCTCCTACGAGCAGTACTTC.

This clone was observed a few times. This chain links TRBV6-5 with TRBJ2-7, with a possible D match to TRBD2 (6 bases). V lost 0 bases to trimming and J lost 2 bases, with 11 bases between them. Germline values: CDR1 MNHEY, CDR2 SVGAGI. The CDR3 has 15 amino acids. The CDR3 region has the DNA TGTGCCAGCAGTTACTCGATGGGGGAGGCCTACGAGCAGTACTTC. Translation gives CASSYSMGEAYEQYF.

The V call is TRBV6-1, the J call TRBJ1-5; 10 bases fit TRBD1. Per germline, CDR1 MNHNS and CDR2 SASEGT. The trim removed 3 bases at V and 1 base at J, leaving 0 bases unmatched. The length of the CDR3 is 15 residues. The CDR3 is CASSEDRGSNQPQHF. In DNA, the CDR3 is TGTGCCAGCAGTGAGGACAGGGGGAGCAATCAGCCCCAGCATTTT.

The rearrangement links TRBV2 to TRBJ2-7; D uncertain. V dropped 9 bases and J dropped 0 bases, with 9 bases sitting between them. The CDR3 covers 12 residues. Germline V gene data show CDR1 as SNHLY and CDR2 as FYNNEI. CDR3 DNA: TGTGCCAGGACTGCGTACTCCTACGAGCAGTACTTC. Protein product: CARTAYSYEQYF. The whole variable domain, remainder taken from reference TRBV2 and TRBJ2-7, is EPEVTQTPSHQVTQMGQEVILRCVPISNHLYFYWYRQILGQKVEFLVSFYNNEISEKSEIFDDQFSVERPDGSNFTLKIRSTKLEDSAMYFCARTAYSYEQYFGPGTRLTVT.

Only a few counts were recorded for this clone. The CDR3: CASSLAGEGQPQHF. The CDR3 bases are TGTGCCAGCAGCTTGGCAGGGGAGGGTCAGCCCCAGCATTTT. The chain couples TRBV5-5 to TRBJ1-5, with D perhaps TRBD1 (6 bases). V was clipped by 0 bases and J by 6 bases, with 10 bases between them. This CDR3 is built from 14 residues. Germline lookup yields CDR1 SGHKS and CDR2 YYEKEE (reference sequence).

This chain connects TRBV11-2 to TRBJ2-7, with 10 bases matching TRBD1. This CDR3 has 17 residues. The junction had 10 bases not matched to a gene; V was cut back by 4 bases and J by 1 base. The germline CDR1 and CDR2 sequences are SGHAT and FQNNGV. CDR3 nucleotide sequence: TGTGCCAGCAGCTCCTTGTGGGGACAGGGGCGGTCCTACGAGCAGTACTTC. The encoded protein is CASSSLWGQGRSYEQYF.

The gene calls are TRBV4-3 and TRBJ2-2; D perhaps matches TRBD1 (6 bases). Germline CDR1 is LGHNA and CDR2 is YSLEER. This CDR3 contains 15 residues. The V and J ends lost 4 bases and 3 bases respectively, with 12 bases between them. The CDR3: CASSPGAQDTGELFF. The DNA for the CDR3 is TGCGCCAGCAGCCCAGGGGCCCAAGACACCGGGGAGCTGTTTTTT.

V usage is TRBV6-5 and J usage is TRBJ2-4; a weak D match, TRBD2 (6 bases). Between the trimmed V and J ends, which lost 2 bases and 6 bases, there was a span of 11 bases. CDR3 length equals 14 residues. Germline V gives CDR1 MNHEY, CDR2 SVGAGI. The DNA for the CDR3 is TGTGCCAGCAGTTACGGCATTAGCGGAAACATTCAGTACTTC. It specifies CASSYGISGNIQYF.

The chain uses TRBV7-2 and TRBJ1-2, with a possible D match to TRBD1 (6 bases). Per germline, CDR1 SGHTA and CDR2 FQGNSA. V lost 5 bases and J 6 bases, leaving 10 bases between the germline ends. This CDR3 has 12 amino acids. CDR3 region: CASSEYRDGYTF. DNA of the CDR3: TGTGCCAGCAGCGAGTACAGGGATGGCTACACCTTC. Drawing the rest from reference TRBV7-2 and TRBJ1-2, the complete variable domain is GAGVSQSPSNKVTEKGKDVELRCDPISGHTALYWYRQSLGQGLEFLIYFQGNSAPDKSGLPSDRFSAERTGGSVSTLTIQRTQQEDSAVYLCASSEYRDGYTFGSGTRLTVV.

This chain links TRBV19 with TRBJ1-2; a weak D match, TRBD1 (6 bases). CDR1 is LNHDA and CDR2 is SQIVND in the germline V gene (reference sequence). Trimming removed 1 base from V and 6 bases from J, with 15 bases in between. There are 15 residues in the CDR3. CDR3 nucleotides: TGTGCCAGTAGTATAGGGGCTACAGGGATGGATGGCTACACCTTC. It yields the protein CASSIGATGMDGYTF.

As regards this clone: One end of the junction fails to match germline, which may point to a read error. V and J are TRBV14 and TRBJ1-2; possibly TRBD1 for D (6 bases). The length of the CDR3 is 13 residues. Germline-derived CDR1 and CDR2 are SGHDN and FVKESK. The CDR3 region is CASSKGSGVLRAF. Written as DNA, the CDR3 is TGTGCCAGCAGCAAAGGTTCAGGGGTCCTGAGGGCCTTC.

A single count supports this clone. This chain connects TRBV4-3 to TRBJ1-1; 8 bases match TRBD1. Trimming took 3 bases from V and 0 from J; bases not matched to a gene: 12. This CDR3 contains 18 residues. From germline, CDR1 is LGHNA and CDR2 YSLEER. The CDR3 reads CASSQGSGGGGMNTEAFF. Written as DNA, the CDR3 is TGCGCCAGCAGCCAGGGGTCAGGGGGCGGCGGCATGAACACTGAAGCTTTCTTT.